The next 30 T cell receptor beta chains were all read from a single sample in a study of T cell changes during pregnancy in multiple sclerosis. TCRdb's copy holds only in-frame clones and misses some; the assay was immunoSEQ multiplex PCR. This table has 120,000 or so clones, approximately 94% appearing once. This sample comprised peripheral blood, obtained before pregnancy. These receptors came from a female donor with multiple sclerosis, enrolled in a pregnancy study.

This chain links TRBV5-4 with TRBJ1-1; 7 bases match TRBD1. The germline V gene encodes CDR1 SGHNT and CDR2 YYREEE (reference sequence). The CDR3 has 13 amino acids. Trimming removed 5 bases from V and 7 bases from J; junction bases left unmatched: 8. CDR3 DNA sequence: TGTGCCAGCAGGCCGACAGGGAGCGTTGAAGCTTTCTTT. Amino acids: CASRPTGSVEAFF.

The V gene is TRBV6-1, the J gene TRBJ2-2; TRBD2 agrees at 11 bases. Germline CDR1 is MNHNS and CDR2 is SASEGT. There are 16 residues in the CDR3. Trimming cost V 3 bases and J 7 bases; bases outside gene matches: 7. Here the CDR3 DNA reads TGTGCCAGCAGTGAGATTAGCGGGAGGGCGGGCGGGGAGCTGTTTTTT. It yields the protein CASSEISGRAGGELFF.

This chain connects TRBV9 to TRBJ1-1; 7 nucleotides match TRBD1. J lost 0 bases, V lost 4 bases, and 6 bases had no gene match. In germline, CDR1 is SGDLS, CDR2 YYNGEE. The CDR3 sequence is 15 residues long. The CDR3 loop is CASSPRTGLNTEAFF. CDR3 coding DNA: TGTGCCAGCAGCCCCCGGACAGGACTGAACACTGAAGCTTTCTTT.

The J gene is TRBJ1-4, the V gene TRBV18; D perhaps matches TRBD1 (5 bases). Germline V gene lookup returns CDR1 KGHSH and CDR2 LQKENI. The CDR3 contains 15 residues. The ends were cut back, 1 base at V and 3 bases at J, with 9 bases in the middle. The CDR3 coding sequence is TGTGCCAGCTCACCACGCGGAGGGGCTAATGAAAAACTGTTTTTT. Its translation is CASSPRGGANEKLFF.

CDR3 coding DNA: TGTGCCAGCAGTTTAGGGGGGCGGGACAGAGACACGTACTTC. Its translation is CASSLGGRDRDTYF. The chain recombines TRBV28 with TRBJ2-5; D is perhaps TRBD1 (7 bases). Germline-derived CDR1 and CDR2 are MDHEN and SYDVKM. The CDR3 is made up of 14 amino acids. Trimming removed 2 bases at V and 13 bases at J, with 20 bases between.

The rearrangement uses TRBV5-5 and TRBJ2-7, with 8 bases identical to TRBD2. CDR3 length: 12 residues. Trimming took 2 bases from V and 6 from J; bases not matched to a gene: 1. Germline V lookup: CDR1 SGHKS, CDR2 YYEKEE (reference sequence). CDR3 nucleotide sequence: TGTGCCAGCAGCTTCCGGGAGGGCGAGCAGTACTTC. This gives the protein CASSFREGEQYF.

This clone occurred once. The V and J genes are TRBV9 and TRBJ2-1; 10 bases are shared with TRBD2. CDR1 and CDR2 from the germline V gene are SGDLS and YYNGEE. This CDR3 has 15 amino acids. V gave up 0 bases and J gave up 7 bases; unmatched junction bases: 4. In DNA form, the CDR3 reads TGTGCCAGCAGCGTAGCAAGCGGGGGGGCAAATGAGCAGTTCTTC. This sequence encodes CASSVASGGANEQFF.

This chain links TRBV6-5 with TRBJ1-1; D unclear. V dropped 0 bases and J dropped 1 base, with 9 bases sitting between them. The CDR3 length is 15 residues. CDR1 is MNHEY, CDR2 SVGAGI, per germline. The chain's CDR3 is CASSYSSEANTEAFF. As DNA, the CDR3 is TGTGCCAGCAGTTACTCATCCGAAGCGAACACTGAAGCTTTCTTT.

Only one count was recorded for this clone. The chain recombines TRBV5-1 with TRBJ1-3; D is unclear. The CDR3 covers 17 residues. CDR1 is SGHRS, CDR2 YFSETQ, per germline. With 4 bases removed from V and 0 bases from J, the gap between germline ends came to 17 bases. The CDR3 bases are TGCGCCAGCAGCCGGGGAATGGTTGGGGACTCTGGAAACACCATATATTTT. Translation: CASSRGMVGDSGNTIYF.

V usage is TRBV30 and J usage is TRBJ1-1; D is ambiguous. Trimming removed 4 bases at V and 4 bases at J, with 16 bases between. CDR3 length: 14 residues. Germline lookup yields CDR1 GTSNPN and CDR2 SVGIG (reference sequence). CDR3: CAWTFLAFTTEAFF. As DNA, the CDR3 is TGTGCCTGGACCTTTTTGGCCTTTACCACTGAAGCTTTCTTT.

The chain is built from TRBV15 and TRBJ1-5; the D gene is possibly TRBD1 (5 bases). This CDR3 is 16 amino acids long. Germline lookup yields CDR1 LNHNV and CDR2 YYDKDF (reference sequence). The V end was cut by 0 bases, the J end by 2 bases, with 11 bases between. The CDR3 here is CATSRDLRRGNQPQHF. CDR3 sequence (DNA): TGTGCCACCAGCAGAGATCTCCGCAGGGGCAATCAGCCCCAGCATTTT.

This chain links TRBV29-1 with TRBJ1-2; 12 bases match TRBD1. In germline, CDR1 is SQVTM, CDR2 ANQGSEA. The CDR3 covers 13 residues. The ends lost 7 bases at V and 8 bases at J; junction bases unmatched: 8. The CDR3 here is CSAGTGGIGGYTF. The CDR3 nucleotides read TGCAGCGCTGGGACAGGGGGCATTGGCGGCTACACCTTC.

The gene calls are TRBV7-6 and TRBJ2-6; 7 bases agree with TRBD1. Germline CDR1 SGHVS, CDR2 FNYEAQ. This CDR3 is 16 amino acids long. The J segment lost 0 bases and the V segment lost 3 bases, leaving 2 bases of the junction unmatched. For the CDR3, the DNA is TGTGCCAGCAGCTTGGGACAGTTCTCTGGGGCCAACGTCCTGACTTTC. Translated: CASSLGQFSGANVLTF.

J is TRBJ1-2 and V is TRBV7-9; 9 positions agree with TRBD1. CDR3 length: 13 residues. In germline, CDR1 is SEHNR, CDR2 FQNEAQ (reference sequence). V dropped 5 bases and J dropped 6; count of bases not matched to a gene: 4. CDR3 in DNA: TGTGCCAGCAGCCAGACAGGGGGTCATGGCTACACCTTC. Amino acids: CASSQTGGHGYTF.

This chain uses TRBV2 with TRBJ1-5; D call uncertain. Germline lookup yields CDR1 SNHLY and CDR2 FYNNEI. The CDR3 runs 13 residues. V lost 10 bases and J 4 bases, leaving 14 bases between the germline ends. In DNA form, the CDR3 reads TGTGCCACGCGTGAGACGGGTAATCAGCCCCAGCATTTT. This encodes CATRETGNQPQHF. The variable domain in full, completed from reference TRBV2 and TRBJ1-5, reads EPEVTQTPSHQVTQMGQEVILRCVPISNHLYFYWYRQILGQKVEFLVSFYNNEISEKSEIFDDQFSVERPDGSNFTLKIRSTKLEDSAMYFCATRETGNQPQHFGDGTRLSIL.

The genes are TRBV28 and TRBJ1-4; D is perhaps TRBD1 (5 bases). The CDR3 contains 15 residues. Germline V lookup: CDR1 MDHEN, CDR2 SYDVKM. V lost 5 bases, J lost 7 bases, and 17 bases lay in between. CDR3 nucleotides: TGTGCCAGCAGTCTCCAGGGTTTGAAAACTGAAAAACTGTTTTTT. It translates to CASSLQGLKTEKLFF. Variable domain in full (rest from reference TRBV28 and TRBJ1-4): DVKVTQSSRYLVKRTGEKVFLECVQDMDHENMFWYRQDPGLGLRLIYFSYDVKMKEKGDIPEGYSVSREKKERFSLILESASTNQTSMYLCASSLQGLKTEKLFFGSGTQLSVL.

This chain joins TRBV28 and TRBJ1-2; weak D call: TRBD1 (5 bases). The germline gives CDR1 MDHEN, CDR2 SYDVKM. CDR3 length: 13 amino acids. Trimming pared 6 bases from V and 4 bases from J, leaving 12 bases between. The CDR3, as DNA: TGTGCCAGCAGACGGGGGGGTGGCTATGGCTACACCTTC. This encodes CASRRGGGYGYTF.

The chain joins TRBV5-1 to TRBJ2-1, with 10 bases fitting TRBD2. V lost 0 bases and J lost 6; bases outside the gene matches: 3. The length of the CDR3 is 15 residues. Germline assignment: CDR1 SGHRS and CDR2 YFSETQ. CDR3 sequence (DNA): TGCGCCAGCAGCTTGGAGAGCGGGAGGGCCAATGAGCAGTTCTTC. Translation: CASSLESGRANEQFF.

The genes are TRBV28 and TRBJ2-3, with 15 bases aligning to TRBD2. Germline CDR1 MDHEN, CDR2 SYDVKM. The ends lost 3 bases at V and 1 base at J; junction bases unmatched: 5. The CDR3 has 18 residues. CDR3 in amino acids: CASSFSRTSGRGTDTQYF. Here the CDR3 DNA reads TGTGCCAGCAGTTTTTCTCGGACTAGCGGGAGGGGCACAGATACGCAGTATTTT.

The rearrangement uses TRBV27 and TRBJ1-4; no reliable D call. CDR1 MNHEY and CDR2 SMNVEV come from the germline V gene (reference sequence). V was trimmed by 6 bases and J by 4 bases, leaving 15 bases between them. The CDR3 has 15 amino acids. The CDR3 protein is CASSRSRVVNEKLFF. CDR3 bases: TGTGCCAGCAGCCGTTCGAGAGTGGTTAATGAAAAACTGTTTTTT.

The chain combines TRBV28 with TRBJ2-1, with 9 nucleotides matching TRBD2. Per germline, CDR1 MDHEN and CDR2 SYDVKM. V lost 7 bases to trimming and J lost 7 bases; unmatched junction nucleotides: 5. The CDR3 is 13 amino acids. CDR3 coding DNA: TGTGCCAGCACCCGACTAGCGGAGAATGAGCAGTTCTTC. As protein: CASTRLAENEQFF.

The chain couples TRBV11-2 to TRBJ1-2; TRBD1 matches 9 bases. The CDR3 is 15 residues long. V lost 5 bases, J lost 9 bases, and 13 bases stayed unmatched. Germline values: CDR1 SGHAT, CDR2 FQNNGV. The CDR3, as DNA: TGTGCCAGCAGCAGCCACAGGGGGCGAGTCTCTCGCTACACCTTC. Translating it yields CASSSHRGRVSRYTF.

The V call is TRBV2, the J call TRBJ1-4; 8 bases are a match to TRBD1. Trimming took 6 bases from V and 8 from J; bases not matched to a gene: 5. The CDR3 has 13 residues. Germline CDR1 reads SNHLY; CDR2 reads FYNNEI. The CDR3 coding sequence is TGTGCCAGCAGGGGGGACAGGTCGGAAAAACTGTTTTTT. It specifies CASRGDRSEKLFF.

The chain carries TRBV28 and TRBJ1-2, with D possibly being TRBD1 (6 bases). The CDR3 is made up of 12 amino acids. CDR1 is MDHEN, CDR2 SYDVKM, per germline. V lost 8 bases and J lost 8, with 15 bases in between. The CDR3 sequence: CASLTGSSGYTF. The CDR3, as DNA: TGTGCCAGCCTTACAGGGTCTAGCGGCTACACCTTC.

The CDR3 region has the DNA TGCGCCAGCAGGAACGTCCTAGCGGGAGAAGAGACCCAGTACTTC. Protein product: CASRNVLAGEETQYF. This chain connects TRBV5-1 to TRBJ2-5; 10 bases are a match to TRBD2. Germline V gene lookup returns CDR1 SGHRS and CDR2 YFSETQ. The CDR3 runs 15 residues. Trimming took 5 bases from V and 3 from J; bases not matched to a gene: 7.

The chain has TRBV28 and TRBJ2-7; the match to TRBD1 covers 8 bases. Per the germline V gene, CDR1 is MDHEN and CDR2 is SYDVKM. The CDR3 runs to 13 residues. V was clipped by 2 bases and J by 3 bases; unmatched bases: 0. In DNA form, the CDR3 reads TGTGCCAGCAGTTTAGGACAGGGCTACGAGCAGTACTTC. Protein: CASSLGQGYEQYF.

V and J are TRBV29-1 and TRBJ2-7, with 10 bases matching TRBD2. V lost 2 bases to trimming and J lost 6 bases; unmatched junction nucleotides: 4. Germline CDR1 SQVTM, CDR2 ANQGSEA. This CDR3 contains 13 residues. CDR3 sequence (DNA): TGCAGCGTTGAATGGGTAGCGGGAGGCGAGCAGTACTTC. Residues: CSVEWVAGGEQYF.

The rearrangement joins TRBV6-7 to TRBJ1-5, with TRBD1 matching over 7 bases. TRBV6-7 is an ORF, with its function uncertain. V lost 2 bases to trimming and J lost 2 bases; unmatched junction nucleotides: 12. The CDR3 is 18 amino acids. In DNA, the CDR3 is TGTGCCAGCAGTTACACCACCTTTTGGGACAGCCGCAATCAGCCCCAGCATTTT. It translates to CASSYTTFWDSRNQPQHF.

The CDR3 coding sequence is TGTGCCAGCAGAGCCTCCCTCATCAGGGGATCTAATGAAAAACTGTTTTTT. This codes for CASRASLIRGSNEKLFF. The genes are TRBV2 and TRBJ1-4; a weak D match, TRBD1 (6 bases). Germline CDR1 and CDR2: SNHLY and FYNNEI. Between the trimmed V and J ends, which lost 6 bases and 3 bases, there was a span of 20 bases. The CDR3 covers 17 residues.

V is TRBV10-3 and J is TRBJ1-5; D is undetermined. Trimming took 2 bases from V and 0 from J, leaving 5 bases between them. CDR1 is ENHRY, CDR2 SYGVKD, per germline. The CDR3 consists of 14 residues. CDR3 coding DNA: TGTGCCATCAGTGAGGGACTTAGCAATCAGCCCCAGCATTTT. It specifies CAISEGLSNQPQHF.